This T cell receptor (beta chain) stems from a study of cytomegalovirus exposure and HLA in healthy donors. Study summary: When just under 400 donors were genotyped, roughly four fifths of them were found to fall in the Caucasian-associated ancestry cluster.

The PCR was carried out with 60 Vbeta primers and 13 Jbeta primers. The table came from immunoSEQ multiplex PCR; TCRdb's copy has only in-frame clones and leaves some out. The sample consists of tens of thousands of clones, roughly 70% of them appearing once. Study-level results: TCR beta V- and J-gene trimming was later associated with a missense DCLRE1C variant.

CDR1 is LNHDA, CDR2 SQIVND, per germline (reference sequence). Trimming shortened V by 7 bases and J by 5 bases, and 11 bases separated the two germline ends. The CDR3 runs to 12 residues. On this clone: Its antigen is not known.

The receptor was isolated from a woman aged 45-65 years in good health and CMV-seropositive. Sequenced input: PBMCs. The gene calls are TRBV19 and TRBJ1-1; no firm D call. CDR3 amino acids: CASNVGNTEAFF. CDR3 coding DNA: TGTGCCAGTAACGTCGGGAATACTGAAGCTTTCTTT.